The next 31 T cell receptor beta chains were all read from a single sample in a study of cytotoxic CD8 clonotypes in ibrutinib-treated CLL (dated by TCRdb to the early 2020s). The receptor library was made with the immunoSEQ multiplex PCR assay. TCRdb holds this immuneACCESS table with in-frame rearrangements only. Some clones are missing; in checked studies, unresolved V genes explain under half, and the rest has no known cause. The sample profile shows 9,300 or so clones; over 60% of them were found once. Around a sixth of the sample comes from the top ten. The material was PBMCs, obtained before ibrutinib treatment. The receptors stem from a human donor with chronic lymphocytic leukemia.

The chain joins TRBV19 to TRBJ1-5; unclear D gene. CDR1 and CDR2 (germline): LNHDA, SQIVND (reference sequence). CDR3 size: 13 residues. Trimming pared 7 bases from V and 6 bases from J, leaving 13 bases between. As DNA, the CDR3 is TGTGCCAGTATCAGCGGGATCGGTCAGCCCCAGCATTTT. Its translation: CASISGIGQPQHF.

This chain joins TRBV6-5 and TRBJ2-7; 7 positions match TRBD2. This CDR3 is 13 amino acids long. With 6 bases clipped from V and 0 bases from J, the junction kept 2 bases outside the gene matches. Germline lookup yields CDR1 MNHEY and CDR2 SVGAGI. The CDR3 DNA reads as TGTGCCAGCAGGCGCGGGAGCTCCTACGAGCAGTACTTC. Translating it yields CASRRGSSYEQYF.

In its sample, this clone was seen once. V usage is TRBV7-9 and J usage is TRBJ1-5, with 8 bases that match TRBD1. Per germline, CDR1 SEHNR and CDR2 FQNEAQ (reference sequence). There are 15 residues in the CDR3. The trim removed 3 bases at V and 6 bases at J, leaving 7 bases unmatched. The DNA of the CDR3 is TGTGCCAGCAGCTTTGACAGGGGACGGGTTCAGCCCCAGCATTTT. Translated: CASSFDRGRVQPQHF. Variable domain in full (rest from reference TRBV7-9 and TRBJ1-5): DTGVSQNPRHKITKRGQNVTFRCDPISEHNRLYWYRQTLGQGPEFLTYFQNEAQLEKSRLLSDRFSAERPKGSFSTLEIQRTEQGDSAMYLCASSFDRGRVQPQHFGDGTRLSIL.

The V call is TRBV9, the J call TRBJ1-5; TRBD1 agrees at 7 bases. V dropped 0 bases and J dropped 4; count of bases not matched to a gene: 13. This CDR3 has 18 amino acids. Germline V CDR1 and CDR2: SGDLS, YYNGEE. CDR3 sequence (DNA): TGTGCCAGCAGCGTAGTGGGACAGACCTTCAGCGGAAATCAGCCCCAGCATTTT. Translation gives CASSVVGQTFSGNQPQHF. Full variable domain (outside the CDR3, taken from reference TRBV9 and TRBJ1-5): DSGVTQTPKHLITATGQRVTLRCSPRSGDLSVYWYQQSLDQGLQFLIQYYNGEERAKGNILERFSAQQFPDLHSELNLSSLELGDSALYFCASSVVGQTFSGNQPQHFGDGTRLSIL.

The chain has TRBV5-1 and TRBJ2-5; 9 bases are a match to TRBD2. CDR1 SGHRS and CDR2 YFSETQ come from the germline V gene. Trimming at V came to 0 bases and at J to 5 bases, leaving 14 bases not matched to a gene. The CDR3 totals 18 residues. The DNA for the CDR3 is TGCGCCAGCAGCTTGGTTCGGGGTGGCGGGAGGGGGTTGGAGACCCAGTACTTC. Residues: CASSLVRGGGRGLETQYF. The complete variable domain, with remaining parts taken from reference TRBV5-1 and TRBJ2-5, reads KAGVTQTPRYLIKTRGQQVTLSCSPISGHRSVSWYQQTPGQGLQFLFEYFSETQRNKGNFPGRFSGRQFSNSRSEMNVSTLELGDSALYLCASSLVRGGGRGLETQYFGPGTRLLVL.

This chain connects TRBV7-9 to TRBJ1-6; D is ambiguous. This CDR3 contains 15 residues. Germline loops: CDR1 SEHNR, CDR2 FQNEAQ (reference sequence). Between the trimmed V and J ends, which lost 3 bases and 7 bases, there was a span of 13 bases. This CDR3 reads CASSLSRGMNSPLHF. Written as DNA, the CDR3 is TGTGCCAGCAGCTTGTCGCGGGGAATGAATTCACCCCTCCACTTT.

There are a few counts of this clone. The chain recombines TRBV6-1 with TRBJ1-1; D remains ambiguous. Trimming took 4 bases from V and 0 from J, leaving 9 bases between them. Germline-derived CDR1 and CDR2 are MNHNS and SASEGT. The CDR3 consists of 14 residues. The CDR3 DNA reads as TGTGCCAGCAGTGCCAACAGTATGAACACTGAAGCTTTCTTT. Protein product: CASSANSMNTEAFF.

V is TRBV2 and J is TRBJ1-5; the match to TRBD1 covers 7 bases. CDR1 and CDR2 from the germline V gene are SNHLY and FYNNEI. This CDR3 is built from 15 residues. The J segment lost 5 bases and the V segment lost 1 base, leaving 5 bases of the junction unmatched. This CDR3 reads CASSEEGQRDQPQHF. The DNA for the CDR3 is TGTGCCAGCAGTGAAGAGGGACAGCGCGATCAGCCCCAGCATTTT.

This clone was recorded a few times. The chain employs TRBV27 and TRBJ2-5; 7 bases agree with TRBD2. Germline trimming cut 5 bases from V and 4 bases from J; bases unmatched to any gene: 10. Germline V gene data show CDR1 as MNHEY and CDR2 as SMNVEV (reference sequence). The CDR3 is made up of 15 amino acids. The CDR3 DNA reads as TGTGCCAGCAGTACCTCCTCGACTAGCACAGAGACCCAGTACTTC. Amino acid sequence: CASSTSSTSTETQYF.

The chain has TRBV6-1 and TRBJ1-2; D gene unclear. The length of the CDR3 is 13 residues. The V gene lost 7 bases and the J gene lost 6 bases, with 15 bases spanning the gap. CDR1 is MNHNS and CDR2 is SASEGT in the germline V gene. The CDR3, as DNA: TGTGCCAGCACGGGCGGGGTTATTAATGGCTACACCTTC. This gives the protein CASTGGVINGYTF.

This clone was seen a handful of times. This chain links TRBV12-5 with TRBJ2-3; TRBD1 aligns across 8 bases. The CDR3 is 13 amino acids. Trimming cost V 5 bases and J 4 bases; bases outside gene matches: 2. Germline V gene lookup returns CDR1 LGHNT and CDR2 FRNRAP. The CDR3 loop is CASGPQGADTQYF. The DNA for the CDR3 is TGTGCTAGTGGTCCACAGGGGGCAGATACGCAGTATTTT.

The V and J genes are TRBV9 and TRBJ1-5; D gene uncertain. This CDR3 is 15 amino acids long. Looked up from germline, CDR1 is SGDLS and CDR2 is YYNGEE. The ends were cut back, 0 bases at V and 1 base at J, with 8 bases in the middle. The CDR3 sequence is CASSVDLGSNQPQHF. The CDR3 DNA follows: TGTGCCAGCAGCGTAGACCTTGGGAGCAATCAGCCCCAGCATTTT.

This clone was counted between two and nine times. The chain combines TRBV7-9 with TRBJ2-1, with 11 bases lining up with TRBD2. This CDR3 is built from 17 residues. Germline-derived CDR1 and CDR2 are SEHNR and FQNEAQ (reference sequence). Germline trimming cut 6 bases from V and 5 bases from J; bases unmatched to any gene: 12. The DNA of the CDR3 is TGTGCCAGCAGGTCCACCAGAGGGACTAGCGGAAACAATGAGCAGTTCTTC. Residues: CASRSTRGTSGNNEQFF.

The chain combines TRBV2 with TRBJ2-7, with D possibly TRBD2 on 6 matching bases. The CDR3 contains 15 residues. Germline CDR1 and CDR2: SNHLY and FYNNEI. V was pared by 4 bases and J by 1 base, with 14 bases between. Written as DNA, the CDR3 is TGTGCCAGCAGTGCCGACCGGGACTGGTCCTACGAGCAGTACTTC. Its protein is CASSADRDWSYEQYF.

The chain combines TRBV7-8 with TRBJ1-1; TRBD1 matches at 7 bases. The CDR3 spans 15 residues. Trimming removed 5 bases from V and 5 bases from J; junction bases left unmatched: 11. From germline, CDR1 is SGHVS and CDR2 FQNEAQ. The CDR3 sequence: CASSDDRVRSTEAFF. The CDR3 nucleotides read TGTGCCAGCAGCGATGACAGGGTACGGAGTACTGAAGCTTTCTTT. The entire variable domain, with the rest obtained from reference TRBV7-8 and TRBJ1-1, is as follows: GAGVSQSPRYKVAKRGQDVALRCDPISGHVSLFWYQQALGQGPEFLTYFQNEAQLDKSGLPSDRFFAERPEGSVSTLKIQRTQQEDSAVYLCASSDDRVRSTEAFFGQGTRLTVV.

The J gene is TRBJ2-2, the V gene TRBV2, with D tentatively TRBD1 or TRBD2 (6 bases each). The V gene lost 6 bases and the J gene lost 3 bases, with 17 bases spanning the gap. CDR3 size: 16 residues. CDR1 and CDR2 from the germline V gene are SNHLY and FYNNEI. The CDR3 DNA follows: TGTGCCAGCAGCGCGATTGGGGGGCCCGACACCGGGGAGCTGTTTTTT. It codes for CASSAIGGPDTGELFF.

This clone was recorded a few times. The rearrangement uses TRBV19 and TRBJ1-5; D might be TRBD1 (6 bases). Germline loops: CDR1 LNHDA, CDR2 SQIVND (reference sequence). This CDR3 has 14 residues. Deletions cut 8 bases from V and 5 bases from J, with 16 bases between. The CDR3 reads CASEQGFSHQPQHF. CDR3 bases: TGTGCCAGTGAACAGGGATTCTCCCATCAGCCCCAGCATTTT.

To note about this clone: One end of the junction varies from germline; a read error may be responsible. This chain links TRBV5-1 with TRBJ2-3, with D perhaps being TRBD1 or TRBD2 (6 bases each). Per the germline V gene, CDR1 is SGHRS and CDR2 is YFSETQ. This CDR3 is 17 amino acids long. CDR3 residues: CASSLTRGQSSTDTQYF. In nucleotides, the CDR3 is TGCGCCAGTAGCTTGACTAGAGGACAGTCTAGCACAGATACGCAGTATTTT.

The gene calls are TRBV30 and TRBJ1-5; D is undetermined. Per germline, CDR1 GTSNPN and CDR2 SVGIG (reference sequence). This CDR3 contains 13 residues. The germline V and J ends were trimmed by 2 bases and 9 bases, with 14 bases remaining between them. CDR3 in amino acids: CAWSPEGRWPQHF. The DNA of the CDR3 is TGTGCCTGGAGTCCGGAGGGTCGATGGCCCCAGCATTTT.

The chain recombines TRBV7-9 with TRBJ1-1, with TRBD1 as a possible D gene (6 bases). CDR1 SEHNR and CDR2 FQNEAQ come from the germline V gene (reference sequence). The CDR3 length is 13 residues. V was pared by 9 bases and J by 0 bases, with 11 bases between. CDR3: CASRGFMNTEAFF. CDR3 coding DNA: TGTGCCAGTAGGGGGTTCATGAACACTGAAGCTTTCTTT.

The J gene is TRBJ1-2, the V gene TRBV12-1. TRBV12-1 is flagged as a pseudogene. This CDR3 has 18 amino acids. The CDR3 DNA follows: TGTGCCAGCAGCTACTGGTGGACAGGCGGGAGTGAGATGGGTGGCTACACCTTC. Translated: CASSYWWTGGSEMGGYTF.

V gene TRBV30 combines with J gene TRBJ2-7; a weak D match, TRBD2 (5 bases). V lost 4 bases and J 2 bases, leaving 12 bases between the germline ends. Germline CDR1 GTSNPN, CDR2 SVGIG (reference sequence). This CDR3 has 13 amino acids. The CDR3 DNA is TGTGCCTGGATGAGGGCGGGCGCCTACGAGCAGTACTTC. Its translation: CAWMRAGAYEQYF.

The chain has TRBV30 and TRBJ2-3, with 7 bases lining up with TRBD2. Germline loops: CDR1 GTSNPN, CDR2 SVGIG (reference sequence). Trimming at V came to 3 bases and at J to 3 bases, leaving 6 bases not matched to a gene. The CDR3 covers 14 residues. In DNA, the CDR3 is TGTGCCTGGAGCGGGGGACTACCAACAGATACGCAGTATTTT. This codes for CAWSGGLPTDTQYF.

The chain links TRBV18 to TRBJ1-4; TRBD1 matches 7 bases. CDR1 and CDR2 from the germline V gene are KGHSH and LQKENI. J lost 4 bases, V lost 3 bases, and 5 bases had no gene match. This CDR3 has 15 amino acids. In DNA, the CDR3 is TGTGCCAGCTCACCGAGGGGACAGAGTAATGAAAAACTGTTTTTT. Encoded protein: CASSPRGQSNEKLFF.

The chain uses TRBV6-1 and TRBJ2-7, with 7 positions matching TRBD1. The CDR3 consists of 15 residues. V shed 1 base and J 2 bases; nucleotides not matched to a gene: 5. Germline CDR1 and CDR2: MNHNS and SASEGT. The DNA of the CDR3 is TGTGCCAGCAGTGAAGTGGGGACAGCGACCTACGAGCAGTACTTC. It is translated as CASSEVGTATYEQYF.

The sample holds a few counts of this clone. This chain connects TRBV6-1 to TRBJ2-1; D is ambiguous. This CDR3 spans 14 amino acids. The germline gives CDR1 MNHNS, CDR2 SASEGT. With 7 bases removed from V and 6 bases from J, the gap between germline ends came to 16 bases. CDR3 region: CASMIGRSLNEQFF. CDR3 nucleotides: TGTGCCAGCATGATTGGACGGTCGCTCAATGAGCAGTTCTTC.

The chain combines TRBV28 with TRBJ1-2, with TRBD1 as a possible D gene (5 bases). Germline V lookup: CDR1 MDHEN, CDR2 SYDVKM. Between the trimmed V and J ends, which lost 11 bases and 4 bases, there was a span of 14 bases. The CDR3 is 12 residues long. CDR3 nucleotide sequence: TGTGCCTGTCAGGACACGACCTATGGCTACACCTTC. Translating it yields CACQDTTYGYTF.

The chain employs TRBV5-8 and TRBJ1-2; 7 nucleotides match TRBD1. The CDR3 runs 15 residues. V trimming: 4 bases; J trimming: 4 bases; junction bases outside the gene matches: 10. Germline CDR1 SGHTS, CDR2 YDEGEE. Here the CDR3 DNA reads TGTGCCAGCAGCGTTCCGGGACAGACCTCCTATGGCTACACCTTC. Encoded protein: CASSVPGQTSYGYTF.

This clone was counted once. The rearrangement joins TRBV4-2 to TRBJ2-6; 10 bases line up with TRBD1. V was clipped by 0 bases and J by 2 bases; unmatched bases: 4. This CDR3 has 18 residues. From germline, CDR1 is LGHNA and CDR2 YNFKEQ. CDR3 DNA: TGTGCCAGCAGCCAAGATATAGGACAGGGGGCTGGGGCCAACGTCCTGACTTTC. Translating gives CASSQDIGQGAGANVLTF.

The chain has TRBV6-1 and TRBJ1-1; no definite D call. The CDR3 length is 14 residues. V was pared by 5 bases and J by 4 bases, with 14 bases between. The germline gives CDR1 MNHNS, CDR2 SASEGT. This CDR3 reads CASSNYARGTEAFF. The CDR3 coding sequence is TGTGCCAGCAGTAACTATGCCAGAGGCACTGAAGCTTTCTTT.

The chain uses TRBV2 and TRBJ2-4; D may be TRBD1 or TRBD2 (5 bases each). V lost 4 bases, J lost 0 bases, and 13 bases lay in between. The germline CDR1 and CDR2 sequences are SNHLY and FYNNEI. This CDR3 is built from 16 residues. The CDR3 DNA is TGTGCCAGCAGTGCGCCTCGGGGCCTAGCCAAAAACATTCAGTACTTC. This codes for CASSAPRGLAKNIQYF.